These 11 T cell receptor beta chains came from one sample sequenced in a study of shared clonotypes between healthy human individuals. The assay was immunoSEQ multiplex PCR, and TCRdb's table has in-frame clones only and misses some. The sample lists about 1.4 million clones, roughly 97% occurring once. Sequences were obtained from naive CD4+ T cells sorted from blood. Subset meaning: CD45RA+ positively selected. Every receptor here comes from a man aged 30 to 39 in good health.

The J gene is TRBJ1-4, the V gene TRBV5-1, with TRBD1 matching over 7 bases. The CDR3 has 14 residues. Per germline, CDR1 SGHRS and CDR2 YFSETQ. The junction had 2 bases not matched to a gene; V was cut back by 4 bases and J by 2 bases. CDR3 residues: CASSIQGTNEKLFF. In nucleotides, the CDR3 is TGCGCCAGCAGCATACAGGGGACTAATGAAAAACTGTTTTTT.

The gene calls are TRBV4-1 and TRBJ2-7, with a possible D match to TRBD2 (5 bases). The V end lost 4 bases, the J end lost 0 bases, and 7 bases lay between the germline ends. CDR1 MGHRA and CDR2 YSYEKL come from the germline V gene. This CDR3 spans 13 amino acids. DNA of the CDR3: TGCGCCAGCAGCCGAGCGGCCTCCTACGAGCAGTACTTC. Amino acid sequence: CASSRAASYEQYF.

The chain links TRBV7-2 to TRBJ2-2, with D maybe TRBD2 (5 bases). The CDR3 sequence is 17 residues long. Trimming stripped 5 bases from V and 5 bases from J, with 21 bases between. Per germline, CDR1 SGHTA and CDR2 FQGNSA. The CDR3 loop reads CASSGITGQEVTGELFF. DNA for the CDR3: TGTGCCAGCAGCGGCATCACCGGCCAGGAGGTTACCGGGGAGCTGTTTTTT.

V gene TRBV28 combines with J gene TRBJ2-1; no definite D call. V dropped 7 bases and J dropped 8 bases, with 9 bases sitting between them. Looked up from germline, CDR1 is MDHEN and CDR2 is SYDVKM. The CDR3 runs 11 residues. The CDR3 coding sequence is TGTGCCAGCAAGTCGGCTCATGAGCAGTTCTTC. Its protein is CASKSAHEQFF.

V gene TRBV28 combines with J gene TRBJ1-1; D remains ambiguous. Germline V gene sequence: CDR1 MDHEN, CDR2 SYDVKM. The CDR3 length is 12 residues. The V end lost 8 bases, the J end lost 0 bases, and 7 bases lay between the germline ends. CDR3 in DNA: TGTGCCAGCGAAAGTGTGAACACTGAAGCTTTCTTT. Amino acids: CASESVNTEAFF.

This clone occurred once. The CDR3 DNA is TGTGCCAGCAGCGTGGGGAGCGGACCCTACGAGCAGTACTTC. It specifies CASSVGSGPYEQYF. The rearrangement links TRBV7-2 to TRBJ2-7, with a possible D match to TRBD2 (5 bases). The CDR3 consists of 14 residues. From germline, CDR1 is SGHTA and CDR2 FQGNSA. Trimming took off 5 bases at V and 2 bases at J, with 13 bases between the two ends.

The chain has TRBV19 and TRBJ2-3; 8 bases are a match to TRBD2. Germline values: CDR1 LNHDA, CDR2 SQIVND (reference sequence). This CDR3 has 19 residues. Trimming took 3 bases from V and 0 from J; bases not matched to a gene: 14. The CDR3 DNA follows: TGTGCCAGTAGTATTTCTATTGGTACTAGCGGTAATAGCACAGATACGCAGTATTTT. As protein: CASSISIGTSGNSTDTQYF.

This clone was detected only once. The chain employs TRBV10-3 and TRBJ1-3, with D possibly TRBD1 on 6 matching bases. Trimming shortened V by 4 bases and J by 0 bases, and 13 bases separated the two germline ends. The CDR3 has 16 amino acids. Germline CDR1 and CDR2: ENHRY and SYGVKD. This CDR3 reads CAISALDRSSGNTIYF. The CDR3 DNA reads TGTGCCATCAGTGCCCTGGACAGAAGCTCTGGAAACACCATATATTTT.

This chain connects TRBV15 to TRBJ2-7; D uncertain. The V gene lost 4 bases and the J gene lost 2 bases, with 6 bases spanning the gap. Germline-derived CDR1 and CDR2 are LNHNV and YYDKDF (reference sequence). CDR3 length: 12 residues. The CDR3 reads CATSKPTYEQYF. The CDR3 DNA reads as TGTGCCACCAGCAAGCCGACCTACGAGCAGTACTTC. The variable domain in full, completed from reference TRBV15 and TRBJ2-7, reads DAMVIQNPRYQVTQFGKPVTLSCSQTLNHNVMYWYQQKSSQAPKLLFHYYDKDFNNEADTPDNFQSRRPNTSFCFLDIRSPGLGDTAMYLCATSKPTYEQYFGPGTRLTVT.

V gene TRBV28 combines with J gene TRBJ1-2; D remains ambiguous. The germline V and J ends were trimmed by 3 bases and 6 bases, with 17 bases remaining between them. This CDR3 has 15 amino acids. Germline V gene data show CDR1 as MDHEN and CDR2 as SYDVKM. CDR3: CASSFHFIRRDGYTF. Here the CDR3 DNA reads TGTGCCAGCAGTTTTCACTTCATCCGGAGGGATGGCTACACCTTC.

The chain carries TRBV6-5 and TRBJ2-1; D may be TRBD2 (6 bases). This CDR3 has 15 residues. CDR1 and CDR2 from the germline V gene are MNHEY and SVGAGI. The V end was cut by 6 bases, the J end by 0 bases, with 12 bases between. CDR3 amino acids: CASSPGTSSYNEQFF. The CDR3, as DNA: TGTGCCAGCAGCCCCGGGACTTCCTCCTACAATGAGCAGTTCTTC.